This TCR beta chain was observed in a study of regulatory T cells in long-lasting Graves disease. This clonotype has more than one count but fewer than ten. No antigen is known for it. Germline and junction disagree at one end, which may indicate a read error. Investigators prepared the TCR beta libraries by applying iRepertoire HTBI primers and Arm-PCR of CDR3 regions. Using its own MiXCR run on the multiplex PCR reads, TCRdb lists one record per CDR3 protein. The table shows 300,000 to 350,000 distinct CDR3 sequences, with less than 20% occurring only once. Findings and limits, study-wide: Preferential use of TRBV28, TRBJ1-2 and TRBJ2-5 was seen in persistent disease. Because few samples were included, accuracy may have been lower.

Germline-derived CDR1 and CDR2 are LGHDT and YNNKEL (reference sequence). The CDR3 is made up of 13 amino acids. Time point reported: persistent/refractory GD, antithyroid drugs over 5 years with positive TRAb. From RNA extracted from PBMCs, the TCR library was made. Peripheral blood, Nine milliliters per patient, was collected in EDTA tubes. The J gene is TRBJ1-6, the V gene TRBV3-1; 7 positions match TRBD1. The source of this sequence is a female donor with Graves disease. Specimen: peripheral blood mononuclear cells (PBMCs), collected when the disease was refractory, from a patient treated with antithyroid drugs. CDR3 sequence reads: CASNQQGTSPLHF. In DNA form, the CDR3 reads TGTGCCAGCAACCAACAGGGGACTTCACCCCTCCACTTT.